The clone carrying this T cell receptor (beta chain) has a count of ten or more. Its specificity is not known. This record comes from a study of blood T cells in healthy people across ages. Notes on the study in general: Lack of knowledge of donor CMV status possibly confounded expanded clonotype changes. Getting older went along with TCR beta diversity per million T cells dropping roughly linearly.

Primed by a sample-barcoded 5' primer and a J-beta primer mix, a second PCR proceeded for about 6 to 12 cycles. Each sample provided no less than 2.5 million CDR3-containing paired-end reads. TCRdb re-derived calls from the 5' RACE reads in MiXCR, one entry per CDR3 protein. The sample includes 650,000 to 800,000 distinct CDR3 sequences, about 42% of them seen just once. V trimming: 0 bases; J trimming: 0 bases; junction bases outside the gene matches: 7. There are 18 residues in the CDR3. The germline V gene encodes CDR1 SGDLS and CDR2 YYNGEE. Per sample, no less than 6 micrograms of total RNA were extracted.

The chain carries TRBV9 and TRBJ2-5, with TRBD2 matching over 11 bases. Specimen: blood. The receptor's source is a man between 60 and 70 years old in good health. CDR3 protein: CASSVAGTSGLYQETQYF. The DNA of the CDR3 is TGTGCCAGCAGCGTAGCCGGGACTAGCGGCTTGTACCAAGAGACCCAGTACTTC. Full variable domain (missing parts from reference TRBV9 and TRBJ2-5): DSGVTQTPKHLITATGQRVTLRCSPRSGDLSVYWYQQSLDQGLQFLIQYYNGEERAKGNILERFSAQQFPDLHSELNLSSLELGDSALYFCASSVAGTSGLYQETQYFGPGTRLLVL.